One T cell receptor (beta chain) is described in this entry. What it binds is unknown. The data were obtained in a study of regulatory dendritic cells for organ transplantation. Regarding the study as a whole: Naive CD4+ and CD8+ repertoires were highly diverse; memory CD8+ was most oligoclonal. The most alloreactive TCR clonotypes were found in resting memory CD8+ cells. Considerable individual heterogeneity was seen in alloreactive memory CD8+ T cells.

Using immunoSEQ multiplex PCR, the repertoire was profiled, and TCRdb retains in-frame clones only, with some absent. The sample consists of fewer than 5,000 clones, roughly 60% of them appearing once. Sorted subsets were CFSE-labeled and cultured approximately 5 days with allogeneic dendritic cells. Naive CD45RA+ and memory CD45RO+ CD4+ or CD8+ T cells were FACS-sorted. Trimming stripped 0 bases from V and 3 bases from J, with 7 bases between. Germline assignment: CDR1 SGHRS and CDR2 YFSETQ. CDR3 length: 14 residues. The chain recombines TRBV5-1 with TRBJ2-1, with D perhaps TRBD1 (6 bases). This TCR derives from a human donor in good health. Sample: memory CD8+ T cells from blood cultured with regulatory dendritic cells. Subset defined: CD45RO+ memory T cells. CDR3 sequence reads: CASSLGGGYNEQFF. As DNA, the CDR3 is TGCGCCAGCAGCTTGGGAGGGGGCTACAATGAGCAGTTCTTC.